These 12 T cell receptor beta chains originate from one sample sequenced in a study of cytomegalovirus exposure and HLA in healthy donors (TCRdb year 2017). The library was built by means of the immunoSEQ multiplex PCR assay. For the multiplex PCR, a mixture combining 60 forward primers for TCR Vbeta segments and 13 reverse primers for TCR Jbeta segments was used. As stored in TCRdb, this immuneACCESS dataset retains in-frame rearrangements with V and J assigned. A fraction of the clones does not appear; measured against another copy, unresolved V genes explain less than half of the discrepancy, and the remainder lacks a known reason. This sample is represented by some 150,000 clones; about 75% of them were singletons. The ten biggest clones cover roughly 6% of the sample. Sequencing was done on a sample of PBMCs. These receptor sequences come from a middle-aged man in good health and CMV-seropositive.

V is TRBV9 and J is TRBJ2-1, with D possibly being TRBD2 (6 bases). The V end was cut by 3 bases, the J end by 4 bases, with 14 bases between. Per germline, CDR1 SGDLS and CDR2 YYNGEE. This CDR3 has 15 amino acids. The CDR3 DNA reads TGTGCCAGCAGCGGACTATCCGGGGGTTACAATGAGCAGTTCTTC. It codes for CASSGLSGGYNEQFF.

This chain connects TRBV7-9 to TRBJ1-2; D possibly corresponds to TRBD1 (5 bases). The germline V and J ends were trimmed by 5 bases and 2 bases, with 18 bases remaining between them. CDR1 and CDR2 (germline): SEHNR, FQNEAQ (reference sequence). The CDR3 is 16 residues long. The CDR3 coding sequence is TGTGCCAGCAGCCCCAGCGGGACGGGGGGAAACTATGGCTACACCTTC. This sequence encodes CASSPSGTGGNYGYTF.

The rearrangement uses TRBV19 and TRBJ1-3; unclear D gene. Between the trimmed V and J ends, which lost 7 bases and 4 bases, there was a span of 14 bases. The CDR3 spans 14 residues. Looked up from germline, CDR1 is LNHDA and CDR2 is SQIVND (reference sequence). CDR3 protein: CASNSRAAGNTIYF. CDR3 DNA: TGTGCCAGTAACTCGAGGGCGGCGGGAAACACCATATATTTT.

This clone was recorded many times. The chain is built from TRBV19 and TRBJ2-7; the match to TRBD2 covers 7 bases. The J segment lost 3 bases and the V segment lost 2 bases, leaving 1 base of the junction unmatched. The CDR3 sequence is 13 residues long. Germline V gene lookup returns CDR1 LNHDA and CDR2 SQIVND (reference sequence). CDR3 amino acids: CASSISGNYEQYF. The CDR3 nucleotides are TGTGCCAGTAGTATAAGCGGGAACTACGAGCAGTACTTC. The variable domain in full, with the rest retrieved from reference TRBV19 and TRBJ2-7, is DGGITQSPKYLFRKEGQNVTLSCEQNLNHDAMYWYRQDPGQGLRLIYYSQIVNDFQKGDIAEGYSVSREKKESFPLTVTSAQKNPTAFYLCASSISGNYEQYFGPGTRLTVT.

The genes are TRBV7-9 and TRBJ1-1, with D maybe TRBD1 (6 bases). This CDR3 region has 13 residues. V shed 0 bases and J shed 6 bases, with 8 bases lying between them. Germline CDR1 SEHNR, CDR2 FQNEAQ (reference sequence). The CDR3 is CASSLAQGPEAFF. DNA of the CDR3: TGTGCCAGCAGCTTAGCCCAGGGGCCTGAAGCTTTCTTT.

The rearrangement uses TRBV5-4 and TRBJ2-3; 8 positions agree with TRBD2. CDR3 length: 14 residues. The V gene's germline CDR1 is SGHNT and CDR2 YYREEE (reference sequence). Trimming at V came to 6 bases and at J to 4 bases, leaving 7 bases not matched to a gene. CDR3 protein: CASTREGLADTQYF. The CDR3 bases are TGTGCCAGCACTCGGGAGGGCCTGGCAGATACGCAGTATTTT. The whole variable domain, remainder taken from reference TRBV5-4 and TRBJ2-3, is ETGVTQSPTHLIKTRGQQVTLRCSSQSGHNTVSWYQQALGQGPQFIFQYYREEENGRGNFPPRFSGLQFPNYSSELNVNALELDDSALYLCASTREGLADTQYFGPGTRLTVL.

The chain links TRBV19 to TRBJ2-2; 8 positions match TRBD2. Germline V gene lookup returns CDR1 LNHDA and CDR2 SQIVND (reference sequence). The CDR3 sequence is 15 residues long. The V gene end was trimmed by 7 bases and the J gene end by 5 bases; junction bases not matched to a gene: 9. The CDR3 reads CASKKRESETGELFF. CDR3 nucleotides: TGTGCCAGTAAGAAGCGGGAGTCCGAAACCGGGGAGCTGTTTTTT.

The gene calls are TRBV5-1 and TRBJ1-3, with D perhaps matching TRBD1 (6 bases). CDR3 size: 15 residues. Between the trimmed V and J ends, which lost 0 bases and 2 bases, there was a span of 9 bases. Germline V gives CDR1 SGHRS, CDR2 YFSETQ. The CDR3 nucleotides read TGCGCCAGCAGCTTGGGAGGGGGAGCTGGAAACACCATATATTTT. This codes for CASSLGGGAGNTIYF.

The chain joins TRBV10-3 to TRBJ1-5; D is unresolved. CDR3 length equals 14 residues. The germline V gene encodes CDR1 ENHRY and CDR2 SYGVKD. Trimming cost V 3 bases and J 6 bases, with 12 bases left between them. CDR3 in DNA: TGTGCCATCAGTGAAAACCCCGGCGGTCAGCCCCAGCATTTT. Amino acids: CAISENPGGQPQHF.

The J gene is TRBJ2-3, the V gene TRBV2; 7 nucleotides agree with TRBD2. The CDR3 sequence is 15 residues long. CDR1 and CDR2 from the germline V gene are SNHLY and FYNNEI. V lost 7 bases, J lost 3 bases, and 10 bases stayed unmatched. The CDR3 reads CASKRAGVVTDTQYF. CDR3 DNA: TGTGCCAGCAAACGGGCGGGAGTGGTTACAGATACGCAGTATTTT.

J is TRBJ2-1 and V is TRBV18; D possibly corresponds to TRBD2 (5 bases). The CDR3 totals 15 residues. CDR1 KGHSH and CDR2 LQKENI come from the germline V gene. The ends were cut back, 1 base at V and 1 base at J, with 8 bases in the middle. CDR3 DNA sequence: TGTGCCAGCTCACCACGGCAGCGGTCCTACAATGAGCAGTTCTTC. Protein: CASSPRQRSYNEQFF.

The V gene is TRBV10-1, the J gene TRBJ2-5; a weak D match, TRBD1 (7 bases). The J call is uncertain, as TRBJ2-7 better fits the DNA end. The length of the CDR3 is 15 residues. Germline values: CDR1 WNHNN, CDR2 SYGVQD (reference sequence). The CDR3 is CANGVMAGGTYEQYF. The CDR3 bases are TGCGCCAACGGGGTTATGGCAGGGGGGACCTACGAGCAGTACTTC.